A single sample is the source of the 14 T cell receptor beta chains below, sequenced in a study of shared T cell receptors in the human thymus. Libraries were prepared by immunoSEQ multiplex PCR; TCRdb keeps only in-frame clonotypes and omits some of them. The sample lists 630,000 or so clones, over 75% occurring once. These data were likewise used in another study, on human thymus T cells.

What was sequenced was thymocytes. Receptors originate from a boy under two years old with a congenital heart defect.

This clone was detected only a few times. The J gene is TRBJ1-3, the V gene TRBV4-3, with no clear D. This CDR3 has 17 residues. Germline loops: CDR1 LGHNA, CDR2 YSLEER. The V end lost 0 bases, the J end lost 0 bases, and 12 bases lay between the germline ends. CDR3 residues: CASSQDRAGVSGNTIYF. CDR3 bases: TGCGCCAGCAGCCAAGATAGGGCGGGAGTCTCTGGAAACACCATATATTTT.

CDR3 protein: CASSRLTWGLSEKLFF. The DNA for the CDR3 is TGTGCCAGCAGCCGCTTAACTTGGGGCTTAAGTGAAAAACTGTTTTTT. The genes are TRBV11-2 and TRBJ1-4; weak D call: TRBD1 (5 bases). CDR1 is SGHAT and CDR2 is FQNNGV in the germline V gene. This CDR3 region has 16 residues. V was shortened by 5 bases and J by 7 bases, with 20 bases between the two germline ends.

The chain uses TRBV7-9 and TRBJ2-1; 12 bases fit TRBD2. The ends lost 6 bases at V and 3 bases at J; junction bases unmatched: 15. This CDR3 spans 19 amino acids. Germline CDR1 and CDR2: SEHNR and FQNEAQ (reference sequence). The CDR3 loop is CASRMDCNETSGSYNEQFF. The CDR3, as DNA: TGTGCCAGCAGGATGGACTGTAATGAGACTAGCGGGAGCTACAATGAGCAGTTCTTC.

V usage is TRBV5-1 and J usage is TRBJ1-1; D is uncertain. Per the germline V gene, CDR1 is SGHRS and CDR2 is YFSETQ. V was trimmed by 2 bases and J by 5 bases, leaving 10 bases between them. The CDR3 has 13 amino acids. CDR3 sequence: CASSLIRKTEAFF. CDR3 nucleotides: TGCGCCAGCAGCTTAATCAGAAAAACTGAAGCTTTCTTT. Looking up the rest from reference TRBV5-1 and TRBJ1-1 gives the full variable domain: KAGVTQTPRYLIKTRGQQVTLSCSPISGHRSVSWYQQTPGQGLQFLFEYFSETQRNKGNFPGRFSGRQFSNSRSEMNVSTLELGDSALYLCASSLIRKTEAFFGQGTRLTVV.

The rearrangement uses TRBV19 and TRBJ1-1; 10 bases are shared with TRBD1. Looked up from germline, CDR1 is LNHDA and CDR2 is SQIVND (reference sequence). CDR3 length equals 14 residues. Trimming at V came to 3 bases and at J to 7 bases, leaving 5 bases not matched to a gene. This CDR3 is CASSIWGTGVEAFF. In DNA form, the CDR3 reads TGTGCCAGTAGTATCTGGGGGACAGGGGTTGAAGCTTTCTTT.

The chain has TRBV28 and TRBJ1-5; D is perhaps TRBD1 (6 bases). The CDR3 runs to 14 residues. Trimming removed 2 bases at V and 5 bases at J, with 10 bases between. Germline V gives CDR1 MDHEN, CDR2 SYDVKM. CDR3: CASSLVTGYQPQHF. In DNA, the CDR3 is TGTGCCAGCAGTTTAGTGACAGGCTATCAGCCCCAGCATTTT.

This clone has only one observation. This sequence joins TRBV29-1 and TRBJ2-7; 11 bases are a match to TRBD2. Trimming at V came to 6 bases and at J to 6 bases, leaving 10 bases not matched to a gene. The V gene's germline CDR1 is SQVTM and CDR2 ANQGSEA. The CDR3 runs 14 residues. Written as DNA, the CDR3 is TGCAGCGTCCCACTAGCGGGAGATTCGTCCGAGCAGTACTTC. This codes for CSVPLAGDSSEQYF.

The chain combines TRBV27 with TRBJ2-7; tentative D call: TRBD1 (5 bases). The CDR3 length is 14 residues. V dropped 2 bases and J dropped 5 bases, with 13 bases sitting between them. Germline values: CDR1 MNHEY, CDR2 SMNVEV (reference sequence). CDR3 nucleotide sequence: TGTGCCAGCAGTTTAGGGCAGGGTAAGAACGAGCAGTACTTC. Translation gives CASSLGQGKNEQYF.

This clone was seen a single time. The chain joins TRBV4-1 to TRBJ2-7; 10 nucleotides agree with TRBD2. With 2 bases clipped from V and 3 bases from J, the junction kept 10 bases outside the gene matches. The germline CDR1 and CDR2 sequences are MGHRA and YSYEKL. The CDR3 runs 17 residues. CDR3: CASSQSSGSVGGYEQYF. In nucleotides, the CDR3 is TGCGCCAGCAGCCAATCTAGCGGGAGTGTAGGGGGCTACGAGCAGTACTTC.

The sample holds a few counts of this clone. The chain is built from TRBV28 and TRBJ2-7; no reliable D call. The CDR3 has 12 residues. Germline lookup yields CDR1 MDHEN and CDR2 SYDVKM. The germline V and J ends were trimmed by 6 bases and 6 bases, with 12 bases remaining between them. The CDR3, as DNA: TGTGCCAGCAGGAGGCCGGAAGCCGAGCAGTACTTC. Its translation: CASRRPEAEQYF.

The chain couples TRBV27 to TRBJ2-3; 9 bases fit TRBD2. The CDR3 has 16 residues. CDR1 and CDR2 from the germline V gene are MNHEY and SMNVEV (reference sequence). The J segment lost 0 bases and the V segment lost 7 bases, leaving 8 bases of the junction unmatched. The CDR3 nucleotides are TGTGCCAGCAAAGGCGGGGGGGCGACTAGCACAGATACGCAGTATTTT. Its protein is CASKGGGATSTDTQYF.

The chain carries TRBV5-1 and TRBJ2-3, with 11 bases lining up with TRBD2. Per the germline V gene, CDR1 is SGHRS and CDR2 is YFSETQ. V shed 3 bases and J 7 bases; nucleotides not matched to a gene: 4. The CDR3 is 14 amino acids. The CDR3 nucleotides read TGCGCCAGCAGCTCCCGACTAGCGGGAAATACGCAGTATTTT. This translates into CASSSRLAGNTQYF.

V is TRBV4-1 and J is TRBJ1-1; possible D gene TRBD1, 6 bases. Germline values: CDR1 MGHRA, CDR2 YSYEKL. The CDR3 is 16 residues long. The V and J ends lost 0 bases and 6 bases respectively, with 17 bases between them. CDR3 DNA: TGCGCCAGCAGCCAAGAATGGCAGGGGAACTTCCCTGAAGCTTTCTTT. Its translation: CASSQEWQGNFPEAFF.

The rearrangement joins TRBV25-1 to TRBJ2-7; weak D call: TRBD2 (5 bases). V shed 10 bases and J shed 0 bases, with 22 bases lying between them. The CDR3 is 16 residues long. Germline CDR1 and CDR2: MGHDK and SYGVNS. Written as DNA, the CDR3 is TGTGCCACAGCGGTGGAAACCCCCGAGAGCTCCTACGAGCAGTACTTC. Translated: CATAVETPESSYEQYF.